Listed here are 19 T cell receptor beta chains from one sample, sequenced in a study of beta chain features in type 1 diabetes. Sequencing targeted expressed TCRB transcripts, as all isolated RNA had been reverse transcribed. Produced via immunoSEQ multiplex PCR; TCRdb's table is partial and in-frame only. The table records under 400,000 clones, around 15% of them present only once. Sequenced: central memory CD4+ T cells from blood. The receptors come from a man aged 30-40 years in good health.

The rearrangement links TRBV27 to TRBJ2-2, with TRBD1 matching 7 bases. V was clipped by 5 bases and J by 5 bases; unmatched bases: 8. The CDR3 has 15 residues. Germline CDR1 and CDR2: MNHEY and SMNVEV (reference sequence). The CDR3 sequence is CASSPGQALTGELFF. DNA of the CDR3: TGTGCCAGCAGTCCCGGACAGGCGTTGACCGGGGAGCTGTTTTTT.

This clone has a count of ten or more. CDR3 nucleotide sequence: TGTGCCAGTAGGAGCGGCCAGGGGTACAATGAGCAGTTCTTC. This encodes CASRSGQGYNEQFF. This rearrangement joins TRBV19 to TRBJ2-1; D perhaps matches TRBD1 (6 bases). The CDR3 runs 14 residues. Trimming left V 6 bases short and J 4 bases short, with 13 bases between. Germline V gives CDR1 LNHDA, CDR2 SQIVND (reference sequence).

This chain connects TRBV30 to TRBJ2-4; 11 bases map to TRBD2. Unmatched junction bases numbered 3, after V lost 1 base and J lost 7 bases. CDR3 size: 14 residues. Germline values: CDR1 GTSNPN, CDR2 SVGIG (reference sequence). CDR3 sequence: CAWSATSGSNIQYF. As DNA, the CDR3 is TGTGCCTGGAGTGCCACTAGCGGGAGCAACATTCAGTACTTC.

This clone was counted between two and nine times. The V call is TRBV5-1, the J call TRBJ2-7; possibly TRBD2 for D (6 bases). This CDR3 has 15 residues. Trimming cost V 0 bases and J 1 base, with 11 bases left between them. Germline V gene sequence: CDR1 SGHRS, CDR2 YFSETQ. CDR3 in amino acids: CASSLDIGTSYEQYF. CDR3 DNA: TGCGCCAGCAGCTTGGACATTGGGACTTCCTACGAGCAGTACTTC.

DNA for the CDR3: TGTGCCAGCAGCCTAAAGGGCGCGGAGACCCAGTACTTC. Its protein product is CASSLKGAETQYF. V usage is TRBV6-1 and J usage is TRBJ2-5; D gene ambiguous. Germline V lookup: CDR1 MNHNS, CDR2 SASEGT. This CDR3 comprises 13 residues. V shed 6 bases and J shed 5 bases, with 13 bases lying between them.

This clone occurred a few times. The chain couples TRBV6-1 to TRBJ2-5, with TRBD2 identical over 7 bases. V lost 8 bases and J lost 5; bases outside the gene matches: 8. The germline CDR1 and CDR2 sequences are MNHNS and SASEGT. The CDR3 contains 13 residues. The CDR3 reads CASHGGSRETQYF. CDR3 DNA: TGTGCCAGCCACGGCGGGAGCCGGGAGACCCAGTACTTC.

This chain joins TRBV7-3 and TRBJ2-3; unclear D gene. Germline CDR1 SGHTA, CDR2 FQGTGA. The V end was cut by 3 bases, the J end by 5 bases, with 9 bases between. The CDR3 is made up of 13 amino acids. The CDR3 region has the DNA TGTGCCAGCAGCTTTGATCGTGAAGATACGCAGTATTTT. Translation: CASSFDREDTQYF.

The chain couples TRBV14 to TRBJ1-3, with 9 bases identical to TRBD1. CDR3 size: 16 residues. The germline V gene encodes CDR1 SGHDN and CDR2 FVKESK. After removal of 4 bases from V and 2 bases from J, the junction contained 6 bases not matched to a gene. The CDR3 is CASSRRTGATGNTIYF. The CDR3 nucleotides are TGTGCCAGCAGCCGTAGGACAGGGGCAACTGGAAACACCATATATTTT. The whole variable domain, remainder taken from reference TRBV14 and TRBJ1-3, is EAGVTQFPSHSVIEKGQTVTLRCDPISGHDNLYWYRRVMGKEIKFLLHFVKESKQDESGMPNNRFLAERTGGTYSTLKVQPAELEDSGVYFCASSRRTGATGNTIYFGEGSWLTVV.

The V and J genes are TRBV5-1 and TRBJ1-2; 9 bases are shared with TRBD1. V lost 0 bases, J lost 5 bases, and 8 bases stayed unmatched. Per the germline V gene, CDR1 is SGHRS and CDR2 is YFSETQ. The CDR3 covers 16 residues. CDR3 loop: CASSLVMTDRGYGYTF. CDR3 coding DNA: TGCGCCAGCAGCTTGGTAATGACGGACAGGGGATATGGCTACACCTTC. The whole variable domain, filled in from reference TRBV5-1 and TRBJ1-2, reads KAGVTQTPRYLIKTRGQQVTLSCSPISGHRSVSWYQQTPGQGLQFLFEYFSETQRNKGNFPGRFSGRQFSNSRSEMNVSTLELGDSALYLCASSLVMTDRGYGYTFGSGTRLTVV.

This clone occurred a few times. The chain employs TRBV6-5 and TRBJ1-1; 9 positions agree with TRBD1. Germline V gene lookup returns CDR1 MNHEY and CDR2 SVGAGI. The junction had 9 bases not matched to a gene; V was cut back by 6 bases and J by 4 bases. CDR3 length: 15 amino acids. Written as DNA, the CDR3 is TGTGCCAGCAGCACACAGGGGGCACGAAGCACTGAAGCTTTCTTT. Its translation is CASSTQGARSTEAFF.

This clone was seen only a few times. V gene TRBV7-8 combines with J gene TRBJ1-5; TRBD1 might be the D (6 bases). Germline CDR1 and CDR2: SGHVS and FQNEAQ. With 3 bases removed from V and 4 bases from J, the gap between germline ends came to 16 bases. The CDR3 is 16 residues long. The CDR3 nucleotides are TGTGCCAGCAGCTTCCATCCTACGCAGGGGAATCAGCCCCAGCATTTT. This encodes CASSFHPTQGNQPQHF.

This clone was seen at least ten times. CDR3 sequence (DNA): TGTGCCAGCAGCTTGTCGATGGCAGGGAGAGGCTACACCTTC. This translates into CASSLSMAGRGYTF. The J gene is TRBJ1-2, the V gene TRBV5-4; D is possibly TRBD1 (5 bases). V lost 1 base to trimming and J lost 8 bases, with 15 bases between them. This CDR3 contains 14 residues. Germline V lookup: CDR1 SGHNT, CDR2 YYREEE (reference sequence).

In this sample, this clone turned up a few times. The rearrangement links TRBV30 to TRBJ2-5, with TRBD2 matching 10 bases. The germline CDR1 and CDR2 sequences are GTSNPN and SVGIG (reference sequence). The CDR3 sequence is 14 residues long. The V and J ends lost 6 bases and 0 bases, in that order; junction bases with no gene match: 4. The CDR3 sequence: CACILAGYQETQYF. CDR3 DNA: TGTGCCTGCATACTAGCGGGATACCAAGAGACCCAGTACTTC.

V is TRBV6-1 and J is TRBJ2-7; D might be TRBD1 (6 bases). Germline lookup yields CDR1 MNHNS and CDR2 SASEGT. V was clipped by 6 bases and J by 6 bases, with 12 bases between them. The CDR3 length is 12 residues. CDR3 coding DNA: TGTGCCAGCAGCCTAACAGGGTCCGAGCAGTACGTC. Protein product: CASSLTGSEQYV.

This clone was seen only a few times. The chain has TRBV29-1 and TRBJ1-1, with no clear D. V lost 7 bases and J lost 11, with 14 bases in between. The CDR3 consists of 10 residues. CDR1 is SQVTM and CDR2 is ANQGSEA in the germline V gene. The CDR3 loop reads CSASANGAFF. CDR3 nucleotides: TGCAGCGCATCCGCTAATGGGGCTTTCTTT.

This clone was counted ten times or more. Written as DNA, the CDR3 is TGTGCCATCTGGGAAGGGATGCATGGAAACACCATATATTTT. Amino acids: CAIWEGMHGNTIYF. The genes are TRBV6-6 and TRBJ1-3; D gene unclear. Germline V gene sequence: CDR1 MNHNY, CDR2 SVGAGI (reference sequence). The CDR3 contains 14 residues. The V end was cut by 10 bases, the J end by 3 bases, with 16 bases between.

This chain joins TRBV13 and TRBJ2-3, with 8 bases identical to TRBD2. V lost 3 bases and J lost 3; bases outside the gene matches: 5. The CDR3 consists of 15 residues. The germline gives CDR1 PRHDT, CDR2 FYEKMQ (reference sequence). The CDR3 nucleotides read TGTGCCAGCAGCTTCGGGGGGGCTGAAACAGATACGCAGTATTTT. It codes for CASSFGGAETDTQYF.

The chain has TRBV7-9 and TRBJ1-2, with D hard to call. The CDR3 extends over 16 amino acids. Trimming left V 8 bases short and J 8 bases short, with 27 bases between. Looked up from germline, CDR1 is SEHNR and CDR2 is FQNEAQ (reference sequence). CDR3 in DNA: TGTGCCAGCGGGGTATCCTCGAGATTAGGGCTATTCGGCTACACCTTC. It codes for CASGVSSRLGLFGYTF.

This chain links TRBV6-5 with TRBJ2-3, with D perhaps matching TRBD2 (6 bases). The CDR3 contains 14 residues. Trimming removed 5 bases at V and 0 bases at J, with 9 bases between. CDR1 is MNHEY, CDR2 SVGAGI, per germline. This CDR3 reads CASSKGTSTDTQYF. In DNA, the CDR3 is TGTGCCAGCAGTAAGGGGACTAGCACAGATACGCAGTATTTT.